This is a list of T cell receptor beta chains from one sample in a study of T-cell memory formation after mild COVID-19. Using its own MiXCR run on the 5' RACE reads, TCRdb lists one record per CDR3 protein. The table records 300,000 to 400,000 distinct CDR3 sequences, about an eighth of them present only once. Sequencing input: PBMCs or a T cell subset sorted from them (not recorded which). Receptors were obtained from a man between 18 and 29 years old who had mild COVID-19 (a few samples of this study predate the infection). Cell type and time point are not known. Both conserved end residues are part of each CDR3. The D gene is left open where the match is weak. The size entry is marked missing in some rows and otherwise reads once, few, many or a size class.

length: 15
D: TRBD2
V: TRBV20-1
size: NA
J: TRBJ2-1
DNA: TGCAGTGGGAGCGGGAGGACCGGCTCCTACAATGAGCAGTTCTTC
CDR3: CSGSGRTGSYNEQFF

length: 14
D: NA
V: TRBV5-5
size: many
J: TRBJ2-1
DNA: TGTGCCAGCAGCTTGATCGCACCATACAATGAGCAGTTCTTC
CDR3: CASSLIAPYNEQFF

length: 16
D: NA
V: TRBV28
size: NA
J: TRBJ2-4
DNA: TGTGCCAGCAGTTTCACGGGGGGCTTAGCCAAAAACATTCAGTACTTC
CDR3: CASSFTGGLAKNIQYF

length: 15
D: NA
V: TRBV9
size: few
J: TRBJ1-1
DNA: TGTGCCAGCAGCGTAGTGGGGGACGGGAACACTGAAGCTTTCTTT
CDR3: CASSVVGDGNTEAFF

length: 14
D: NA
V: TRBV12-3/TRBV12-4
size: NA
J: TRBJ2-5
DNA: TGTGCCAGCAGCTTCGGAGCTGTCGGGGAGACCCAGTACTTC
CDR3: CASSFGAVGETQYF

length: 15
D: NA
V: TRBV7-2
size: once
J: TRBJ2-1
DNA: TGTGCCAGCAGCCGGAGGGGGGACTCCTACAATGAGCAGTTCTTC
CDR3: CASSRRGDSYNEQFF

length: 14
D: TRBD1
V: TRBV18
size: NA
J: TRBJ2-1
DNA: TGTGCCAGCTCAGTGAGACAGGGGAACAATGAGCAGTTCTTC
CDR3: CASSVRQGNNEQFF

length: 14
D: NA
V: TRBV27
size: many
J: TRBJ1-1
DNA: TGTGCCAGCAGTCCCTGGACTGGGGGCACTGAAGCTTTCTTT
CDR3: CASSPWTGGTEAFF

length: 16
D: TRBD2
V: TRBV9
size: few
J: TRBJ2-3
DNA: TGTGCCAGCAGCGCGGGACTAGCGGTCGACACAGATACGCAGTATTTT
CDR3: CASSAGLAVDTDTQYF

length: 16
D: TRBD2
V: TRBV4-1
size: few
J: TRBJ2-1
DNA: TGCGCCAGCAGCCAAGATAATAGCGGGACTTACAATGAGCAGTTCTTC
CDR3: CASSQDNSGTYNEQFF

length: 13
D: NA
V: TRBV4-1
size: NA
J: TRBJ2-7
DNA: TGCGCCAGCAGCGATACAGTCGCCTACGAGCAGTACTTC
CDR3: CASSDTVAYEQYF

length: 14
D: TRBD1
V: TRBV11-2
size: few
J: TRBJ1-2
DNA: TGTGCCAGCAGCTTCGGACAGGGGAATAGTGGCTACACCTTC
CDR3: CASSFGQGNSGYTF

length: 15
D: NA
V: TRBV24-1
size: NA
J: TRBJ2-5
DNA: TGTGCCACCAGTGATACTAGGGGTTTGGAAGAGACCCAGTACTTC
CDR3: CATSDTRGLEETQYF

length: 12
D: NA
V: TRBV7-9
size: NA
J: TRBJ1-1
DNA: TGTGCCAGCAGCATAATGGGTACTGAAGCTTTCTTT
CDR3: CASSIMGTEAFF

length: 13
D: NA
V: TRBV29-1
size: NA
J: TRBJ2-5
DNA: TGCAGCGTCGCTACAGGGTCAGGAGAGACCCAGTACTTC
CDR3: CSVATGSGETQYF

length: 16
D: TRBD1
V: TRBV5-1
size: NA
J: TRBJ2-2
DNA: TGCGCCAGCAGCAGCTGGACAGGTCAGAACACCGGGGAGCTGTTTTTT
CDR3: CASSSWTGQNTGELFF

length: 13
D: NA
V: TRBV7-2
size: many
J: TRBJ2-7
DNA: TGTGCCAGCAGCTTAGTAGGAGGGGGCGAGCAGTACTTC
CDR3: CASSLVGGGEQYF

length: 11
D: NA
V: TRBV6-5
size: NA
J: TRBJ1-2
DNA: TGTGCCAGCGGGCAGAGCGTAGGCTACACCTTC
CDR3: CASGQSVGYTF

length: 15
D: TRBD1
V: TRBV5-1
size: NA
J: TRBJ1-1
DNA: TGCGCCAGCAGCTCGGCGACAGGGATGAACACTGAAGCTTTCTTT
CDR3: CASSSATGMNTEAFF

length: 18
D: TRBD2
V: TRBV7-2
size: NA
J: TRBJ2-3
DNA: TGTGCCAGCAGCACCCGATACGGGACTAGCGCTGCCACAGATACGCAGTATTTT
CDR3: CASSTRYGTSAATDTQYF

length: 18
D: NA
V: TRBV12-3/TRBV12-4
size: few
J: TRBJ1-2
DNA: TGTGCCAGCAGTACGTACTGGTCGGCCACTAAAGCTAACTATGGCTACACCTTC
CDR3: CASSTYWSATKANYGYTF

length: 15
D: NA
V: TRBV18
size: few
J: TRBJ2-1
DNA: TGTGCCAGCTCACCCCCCCCGGGGGGCGGGAATGAGCAGTTCTTC
CDR3: CASSPPPGGGNEQFF

length: 11
D: NA
V: TRBV6-6
size: few
J: TRBJ1-1
DNA: TGTGCCACAGGGCCGGGGCTGGGAGCTTTCTTT
CDR3: CATGPGLGAFF

length: 15
D: NA
V: TRBV15
size: NA
J: TRBJ2-1
DNA: TGTGCCACCAGCAGAGGGACAGACGTCTACAATGAGCAGTTCTTC
CDR3: CATSRGTDVYNEQFF

length: 17
D: NA
V: TRBV6-5
size: few
J: TRBJ1-1
DNA: TGTGCCAGCAGTTCCCGGGCGGACATAATCCGAGAAGGTGAAGCTTTCTTT
CDR3: CASSSRADIIREGEAFF

length: 12
D: NA
V: TRBV9
size: few
J: TRBJ2-1
DNA: TGTGCCAGCAGCGTGTTCGGGAATGAGCAGTTCTTC
CDR3: CASSVFGNEQFF

length: 14
D: NA
V: TRBV20-1
size: NA
J: TRBJ1-5
DNA: TGCAGTGCTACCGCTAGAGGATTACTAGCGACAACCCATTTT
CDR3: CSATARGLLATTHF

length: 17
D: NA
V: TRBV7-8
size: NA
J: TRBJ1-1
DNA: TGTGCCAGCAGCTTGAGCGGCTCAGGGGCTAAGAACACTGAAGCTTTCTTT
CDR3: CASSLSGSGAKNTEAFF

length: 12
D: NA
V: TRBV12-3/TRBV12-4
size: few
J: TRBJ1-1
DNA: TGTGCCAGCAGTTTAGAAAGGGGGGTCGCTTTCTTT
CDR3: CASSLERGVAFF

length: 15
D: NA
V: TRBV7-7
size: many
J: TRBJ2-3
DNA: TGTGCCAGCAGCCAACAAGGACAGAGCACAGATACGCAGTATTTT
CDR3: CASSQQGQSTDTQYF

length: 16
D: NA
V: TRBV6-6
size: few
J: TRBJ1-1
DNA: TGTGCCAGCAGTTATCCGGCGGGGAGGATGAACACTGAAGCTTTCTTT
CDR3: CASSYPAGRMNTEAFF

length: 12
D: NA
V: TRBV10-3
size: NA
J: TRBJ2-7
DNA: TGTGCCATCCGGGGTATGGGGGAAGAGCAGTACTTC
CDR3: CAIRGMGEEQYF

length: 15
D: NA
V: TRBV19
size: few
J: TRBJ1-2
DNA: TGTGCCAGTAGTACTGGGGCAGCAATTAACTATGGCTACACCTTC
CDR3: CASSTGAAINYGYTF

length: 15
D: NA
V: TRBV4-3
size: few
J: TRBJ2-3
DNA: TGCGCCAGCAGCGGCCGTGGGGGAGGCCCAGATACGCAGTATTTT
CDR3: CASSGRGGGPDTQYF

length: 17
D: NA
V: TRBV7-6
size: NA
J: TRBJ1-6
DNA: TGTGCCAGCAGCTTATGGCCAGGGGTAGTGGTGAATTCACCCCTCCACTTT
CDR3: CASSLWPGVVVNSPLHF

length: 14
D: TRBD1
V: TRBV18
size: NA
J: TRBJ2-3
DNA: TGTGCCAGCCTTGGGACAGGGGGCGTGGATACGCAGTATTTT
CDR3: CASLGTGGVDTQYF

length: 18
D: TRBD2
V: TRBV11-2
size: few
J: TRBJ2-3
DNA: TGTGCCAGCAGCGCCGCTAGCGGGGGGGGCTTGGGCACAGATACGCAGTATTTT
CDR3: CASSAASGGGLGTDTQYF

length: 15
D: NA
V: TRBV10-3
size: NA
J: TRBJ2-3
DNA: TGTGCCATCAGTGAGTCGGTGGCAGGCCCAGATACGCAGTATTTT
CDR3: CAISESVAGPDTQYF

length: 15
D: NA
V: TRBV7-2
size: few
J: TRBJ1-1
DNA: TGTGCCAGCAGCTTAGGCGGCAGCCTGAACACTGAAGCTTTCTTT
CDR3: CASSLGGSLNTEAFF

length: 15
D: NA
V: TRBV28
size: few
J: TRBJ2-6
DNA: TGTGCCAGCAGTGGAGGTGTATCTGGGGCCAACGTCCTGACTTTC
CDR3: CASSGGVSGANVLTF

length: 12
D: TRBD1
V: TRBV20-1
size: many
J: TRBJ2-7
DNA: TGCAGTGCTAGGACAGGGACCTACGAGCAGTACTTC
CDR3: CSARTGTYEQYF

length: 14
D: NA
V: TRBV19
size: NA
J: TRBJ2-5
DNA: TGTGCCACCGATGGGGCCGGGGGTCAAGGGACCCAGTACTTC
CDR3: CATDGAGGQGTQYF

length: 16
D: TRBD1
V: TRBV19
size: NA
J: TRBJ2-1
DNA: TGTGCCAGTAGTATAGAGACAGGGGGCTCGGAAAATGAGCAGTTCTTC
CDR3: CASSIETGGSENEQFF

length: 15
D: TRBD2
V: TRBV7-9
size: few
J: TRBJ2-5
DNA: TGTGCCAGCAGCCTCCGGGACTACCGGGGGGAGACCCAGTACTTC
CDR3: CASSLRDYRGETQYF

length: 16
D: TRBD1
V: TRBV4-3
size: NA
J: TRBJ1-1
DNA: TGCGCCAGCAGCCGAGAACCTCAGGGGGCCAACACTGAAGCTTTCTTT
CDR3: CASSREPQGANTEAFF

length: 13
D: NA
V: TRBV10-3
size: once
J: TRBJ2-7
DNA: TGTGCCATCAGTGACAGGGGTCTCGACGAGCAGTACTTC
CDR3: CAISDRGLDEQYF

length: 19
D: TRBD1
V: TRBV7-6
size: few
J: TRBJ1-5
DNA: TGTGCCAGCAGCTTAAACCCCGGACAGGGAGCGAGTAGCAATCAGCCCCAGCATTTT
CDR3: CASSLNPGQGASSNQPQHF

length: 12
D: NA
V: TRBV10-1
size: NA
J: TRBJ1-1
DNA: TGCGCCAGCAGTGGAGAACAGCGGGAAGCTTTCTTT
CDR3: CASSGEQREAFF

length: 15
D: NA
V: TRBV6-1
size: NA
J: TRBJ1-2
DNA: TGTGCCAGCAGTTCCCGGGAGCGGACTAACTATGGCTACACCTTC
CDR3: CASSSRERTNYGYTF

length: 11
D: NA
V: TRBV6-2/TRBV6-3
size: NA
J: TRBJ2-1
DNA: TGTGCCAGCAGCCACGGGGGTGAGCAGTTCTTC
CDR3: CASSHGGEQFF

length: 18
D: TRBD2
V: TRBV6-7
size: NA
J: TRBJ2-5
DNA: TGTGCCAGCAGTTACTCCTCCGGCCGGGGGGGTTGGGGAGAGACCCAGTACTTC
CDR3: CASSYSSGRGGWGETQYF

length: 16
D: TRBD1
V: TRBV2
size: NA
J: TRBJ2-2
DNA: TGTGCCAGCAGTGAGACAGGGGAAAAGGGGACCGGGGAGCTGTTTTTT
CDR3: CASSETGEKGTGELFF

length: 16
D: NA
V: TRBV5-6
size: few
J: TRBJ2-3
DNA: TGTGCCAGCAGCTTGGCCCTCCGGTGGGGGACAGATACGCAGTATTTT
CDR3: CASSLALRWGTDTQYF

length: 13
D: TRBD1
V: TRBV6-2/TRBV6-3
size: NA
J: TRBJ2-1
DNA: TGTGCCAGTGGCAGGGGGCTCTACAATGAGCAGTTCTTC
CDR3: CASGRGLYNEQFF

length: 19
D: TRBD2
V: TRBV5-1
size: NA
J: TRBJ2-3
DNA: TGCGCCAGCCGCAAAATTCTAGCGGGGGGACTTGACTTCACAGATACGCAGTATTTT
CDR3: CASRKILAGGLDFTDTQYF

length: 13
D: NA
V: TRBV7-2
size: many
J: TRBJ2-3
DNA: TGTGCCAGCAGCTTAGGGGAGGGGGTGGCGCAGTATTTT
CDR3: CASSLGEGVAQYF